The 8 T cell receptor beta chains in this list originate from one sample, sequenced in a study of human T cells and chemical hapten exposure. TCRdb processed the RACE reads anew with MiXCR; each CDR3 protein has one entry. The sample consists of 250,000 to 300,000 distinct CDR3 sequences, 7.5% to 9% of them appearing once. The time point: pre-sensitization, week 0. The treatment was: therapeutic diphenylcyclopropenone sensitization with weekly scalp DPC. This material consisted of whole blood, taken in connection with sensitization to the hapten diphenylcyclopropenone (DPC). These receptor sequences come from a man younger than 35 with alopecia areata. Some clones in this sample may be carry-over from other donors' samples.

This clonotype was seen ten or more times. This rearrangement joins TRBV7-9 to TRBJ2-7; 7 bases match TRBD1. With V trimmed by 5 bases and J by 3 bases, 1 base remained unmatched. Per the germline V gene, CDR1 is SEHNR and CDR2 is FQNEAQ (reference sequence). The CDR3 is 12 amino acids. The CDR3 is CASSPGGYEQYV. The CDR3 DNA is TGTGCCAGCAGCCCAGGGGGCTACGAGCAGTACGTC.

This clonotype occurred a few times. The chain uses TRBV10-1 and TRBJ2-5, with D hard to call. V gave up 5 bases and J gave up 5 bases, with 12 bases separating them. Germline V gene data show CDR1 as WNHNN and CDR2 as SYGVQD (reference sequence). The CDR3 runs to 13 residues. As DNA, the CDR3 is TGCGCCAGCAGTCGTCAGGTGGACGAGACCCAGTACTTC. It is translated as CASSRQVDETQYF.

V is TRBV10-1 and J is TRBJ1-3; no definite D call. Trimming shortened V by 0 bases and J by 0 bases, and 6 bases separated the two germline ends. CDR1 and CDR2 (germline): WNHNN, SYGVQD (reference sequence). The CDR3 length is 15 residues. In DNA form, the CDR3 reads TGCGCCAGCAGTGAGTCCGGGCGCTCTGGAAACACCATATATTTT. Protein: CASSESGRSGNTIYF.

This clonotype appeared once. V is TRBV5-4 and J is TRBJ1-1, with 7 bases that match TRBD1. Germline V gene lookup returns CDR1 SGHNT and CDR2 YYREEE (reference sequence). V lost 4 bases and J lost 7; bases outside the gene matches: 4. CDR3 length equals 12 residues. The CDR3 coding sequence is TGTGCCAGCAGCCGCGACAGGGATGAAGCTTTCTTT. The encoded protein is CASSRDRDEAFF.

This clonotype has only a few counts. This chain links TRBV5-1 with TRBJ2-3; D is ambiguous. Germline CDR1 SGHRS, CDR2 YFSETQ. The CDR3 is 15 residues long. V was cut by 0 bases and J by 2 bases, with 10 bases left in between. CDR3 sequence reads: CASSLVADPTDTQYF. The CDR3 DNA follows: TGCGCCAGCAGCTTGGTGGCGGACCCCACAGATACGCAGTATTTT.

This chain uses TRBV2 with TRBJ1-1; no clear D. This CDR3 comprises 11 residues. Trimming left V 8 bases short and J 6 bases short, with 10 bases between. From germline, CDR1 is SNHLY and CDR2 FYNNEI. The CDR3 bases are TGTGCCAGCGGCGGTACCGCTGAAGCTTTCTTT. This codes for CASGGTAEAFF.

The V gene is TRBV9, the J gene TRBJ1-6; 7 positions agree with TRBD1. The CDR3 covers 17 residues. Trimming at V came to 1 base and at J to 6 bases, leaving 10 bases not matched to a gene. The V gene's germline CDR1 is SGDLS and CDR2 YYNGEE. This CDR3 is CASSVNPDRVGNSPLHF. The CDR3 DNA follows: TGTGCCAGCAGCGTAAACCCCGACAGGGTGGGTAATTCACCCCTCCACTTT.

This clonotype was seen a handful of times. The V and J genes are TRBV23-1 and TRBJ2-7; TRBD1 is a possible D gene (5 bases). TRBV23-1 is noted as an ORF with a role that remains uncertain. V dropped 4 bases and J dropped 5 bases, with 21 bases sitting between them. The CDR3 is made up of 16 amino acids. The CDR3 DNA follows: TGCGCCAGCAGTCCTGGGGCAGACGGAGACCCGGACGAGCAGTACGTC. This encodes CASSPGADGDPDEQYV.